This passage covers 30 T cell receptor beta chains from one sample sequenced in a study of T-cell reconstitution after alpha-beta-depleted transplantation in children. Unique molecular identifiers were incorporated during preparation of the TCRbeta library. From the PCR reads, TCRdb called clonotypes with MiXCR, one entry per CDR3 protein. This table has about 540,000 distinct CDR3 sequences, more than 20% appearing once. The sequencing used PBMCs, collected before TCRalphabeta/CD19-depleted stem cell transplant. The receptors were sampled from a boy younger than two with Wiskott-Aldrich syndrome, due to receive a stem cell transplant.

V usage is TRBV5-1 and J usage is TRBJ2-2; 7 nucleotides line up with TRBD2. Germline-derived CDR1 and CDR2 are SGHRS and YFSETQ. This CDR3 spans 16 amino acids. Trimming took 0 bases from V and 3 from J; bases not matched to a gene: 5. The DNA of the CDR3 is TGCGCCAGCAGCTTGGGCCCCCGGGGGGACACCGGGGAGCTGTTTTTT. Encoded protein: CASSLGPRGDTGELFF.

Only a few counts were recorded for this clonotype. The chain links TRBV6-1 to TRBJ1-6, with unresolved D. This CDR3 contains 12 residues. The V end was cut by 7 bases, the J end by 8 bases, with 9 bases between. Germline CDR1 is MNHNS and CDR2 is SASEGT. The CDR3 is CASTGIDSPLHF. The CDR3 DNA reads as TGTGCCAGCACAGGAATAGATTCACCCCTCCACTTT.

This clonotype was detected only a few times. The chain joins TRBV5-4 to TRBJ1-5; D is perhaps TRBD1 (6 bases). In germline, CDR1 is SGHNT, CDR2 YYREEE (reference sequence). The CDR3 length is 14 residues. The V end lost 0 bases, the J end lost 6 bases, and 10 bases lay between the germline ends. The chain's CDR3 is CASSLAGAGQPQHF. Written as DNA, the CDR3 is TGTGCCAGCAGCTTGGCGGGGGCGGGTCAGCCCCAGCATTTT.

This sequence joins TRBV20-1 and TRBJ2-1, with 7 nucleotides matching TRBD2. Germline V CDR1 and CDR2: DFQATT, SNEGSKA (reference sequence). The CDR3 is 15 amino acids. The V segment lost 3 bases and the J segment 2 bases; nucleotides outside the gene matches: 7. CDR3 bases: TGCAGTGCTAGCGAAGGCGGGGGAGCCTACAATGAGCAGTTCTTC. Protein: CSASEGGGAYNEQFF.

The V call is TRBV5-1, the J call TRBJ2-1, with TRBD2 matching 11 bases. The ends lost 0 bases at V and 5 bases at J; junction bases unmatched: 7. Germline CDR1 and CDR2: SGHRS and YFSETQ. The CDR3 consists of 17 residues. Here the CDR3 DNA reads TGCGCCAGCAGCTTGGTGGCTAGCGGGAGGTACCACAATGAGCAGTTCTTC. It codes for CASSLVASGRYHNEQFF.

The J gene is TRBJ1-6, the V gene TRBV5-1; tentatively, D is TRBD1 (6 bases). V dropped 0 bases and J dropped 8 bases, with 9 bases sitting between them. Germline V CDR1 and CDR2: SGHRS, YFSETQ. This CDR3 region has 14 residues. The CDR3 region has the DNA TGCGCCAGCAGCTTGGGGTCAGGGGATTCACCCCTCCACTTT. Its protein is CASSLGSGDSPLHF.

This clonotype was detected only a few times. This rearrangement joins TRBV24-1 to TRBJ1-2; D is possibly TRBD1 (5 bases). The CDR3 consists of 11 residues. The V and J ends lost 10 bases and 4 bases respectively, with 9 bases between them. CDR1 and CDR2 from the germline V gene are KGHDR and SFDVKD. For the CDR3, the DNA is TGTGCCACGGGGCGGATCTATGGCTACACCTTC. As protein: CATGRIYGYTF.

This clonotype was found a few times. The CDR3 bases are TGCAGTGCTAGCGGGAGAAGGCAAGAGACCCAGTACTTC. It codes for CSASGRRQETQYF. The chain links TRBV20-1 to TRBJ2-5, with D tentatively TRBD2 (6 bases). Deletions cut 3 bases from V and 2 bases from J, with 10 bases between. This CDR3 has 13 amino acids. Germline V gene sequence: CDR1 DFQATT, CDR2 SNEGSKA (reference sequence).

A few counts support this clonotype. The chain links TRBV4-1 to TRBJ2-1; 8 bases are shared with TRBD2. The CDR3 has 15 residues. Germline CDR1 is MGHRA and CDR2 is YSYEKL. The V and J ends lost 1 base and 10 bases, in that order; junction bases with no gene match: 9. The CDR3 bases are TGCGCCAGCAGCCAAGTAGTTATGGGACTAGGGGAGCAGTTCTTC. This codes for CASSQVVMGLGEQFF.

This clonotype was counted a few times. Here the CDR3 reads CASSLGDSDSYGYTF. The CDR3 DNA sequence: TGTGCCAGCAGTCTCGGGGACAGCGACTCTTATGGCTACACCTTC. This chain uses TRBV12-3 or TRBV12-4 with TRBJ1-2, with 7 bases matching TRBD1. The V and J ends lost 5 bases and 5 bases, in that order; junction bases with no gene match: 11. The CDR3 consists of 15 residues.

The chain employs TRBV7-2 and TRBJ2-7, with D maybe TRBD2 (5 bases). V lost 5 bases to trimming and J lost 3 bases, with 14 bases between them. Germline V gene data show CDR1 as SGHTA and CDR2 as FQGNSA. The CDR3 covers 14 residues. The DNA for the CDR3 is TGTGCCAGCAGCAGACCAGGACGGGACTACGAGCAGTACTTC. This gives the protein CASSRPGRDYEQYF.

V gene TRBV6-1 combines with J gene TRBJ2-7; 7 bases map to TRBD1. Germline trimming cut 6 bases from V and 10 bases from J; bases unmatched to any gene: 18. The CDR3 covers 15 residues. Germline V CDR1 and CDR2: MNHNS, SASEGT. CDR3 DNA sequence: TGTGCCAGCAGAAAAACGACAGGGTTGTCTTTTAGCCAGTACTTC. Protein: CASRKTTGLSFSQYF.

CDR3 nucleotides: TGCAGCGCCGGACAGATTGATAACTATGGCTACACCTTC. Translating it yields CSAGQIDNYGYTF. V and J are TRBV29-1 and TRBJ1-2, with TRBD1 as a possible D gene (6 bases). CDR1 and CDR2 from the germline V gene are SQVTM and ANQGSEA. The V end lost 7 bases, the J end lost 1 base, and 13 bases lay between the germline ends. The CDR3 is made up of 13 amino acids.

V usage is TRBV15 and J usage is TRBJ2-2; D assignment may be TRBD1 or TRBD2 (7 bases each). Looked up from germline, CDR1 is LNHNV and CDR2 is YYDKDF (reference sequence). Trimming pared 0 bases from V and 4 bases from J, leaving 12 bases between. This CDR3 spans 16 amino acids. CDR3 sequence: CATSREGGGGTGELFF. CDR3 bases: TGTGCCACCAGCAGAGAGGGAGGGGGCGGCACCGGGGAGCTGTTTTTT.

This clonotype showed up just a few times. The CDR3 here is CASSPAGPLRDEQFF. CDR3 DNA sequence: TGTGCCAGCAGCCCAGCGGGACCCCTACGGGATGAGCAGTTCTTC. This chain joins TRBV28 and TRBJ2-1; TRBD2 aligns across 7 bases. The junction had 13 bases not matched to a gene; V was cut back by 6 bases and J by 8 bases. Germline CDR1 and CDR2: MDHEN and SYDVKM. There are 15 residues in the CDR3.

The V call is TRBV5-1, the J call TRBJ2-1; D might be TRBD2 (5 bases). CDR1 SGHRS and CDR2 YFSETQ come from the germline V gene. The germline V and J ends were trimmed by 4 bases and 5 bases, with 10 bases remaining between them. The CDR3 consists of 13 residues. CDR3 protein: CASSADWDNEQFF. In nucleotides, the CDR3 is TGCGCCAGCAGCGCGGACTGGGACAATGAGCAGTTCTTC.

There are a few counts of this clonotype. The chain recombines TRBV6-1 with TRBJ2-1; TRBD1 might be the D (5 bases). V was trimmed by 6 bases and J by 4 bases, leaving 7 bases between them. CDR3 length: 12 residues. Germline CDR1 MNHNS, CDR2 SASEGT. CDR3: CASRDIYNEQFF. The CDR3 DNA reads as TGTGCCAGCAGGGACATTTACAATGAGCAGTTCTTC.

The chain uses TRBV4-1 and TRBJ1-2, with D perhaps matching TRBD1 (6 bases). Trimming pared 3 bases from V and 14 bases from J, leaving 16 bases between. Germline-derived CDR1 and CDR2 are MGHRA and YSYEKL. The length of the CDR3 is 12 residues. CDR3 DNA: TGCGCCAGCAGCCAGGGGAGGACAGTAGCAACCTTC. Its protein product is CASSQGRTVATF.

The gene calls are TRBV6-2 or TRBV6-3 and TRBJ2-5; D is possibly TRBD2 (6 bases). Germline assignment: CDR1 MNHEY and CDR2 SVGEGT. The CDR3 contains 14 residues. Trimming cost V 6 bases and J 5 bases, with 16 bases left between them. For the CDR3, the DNA is TGTGCCAGCAGCCAACGGGGGTTCCAGGAGACCCAGTACTTC. It is translated as CASSQRGFQETQYF.

This clonotype was detected only a few times. V usage is TRBV12-3 or TRBV12-4 and J usage is TRBJ2-7; D not certain. The CDR3 contains 14 residues. The V end was cut by 0 bases, the J end by 0 bases, with 6 bases between. The DNA of the CDR3 is TGTGCCAGCAGTTTAGCCATTTTCTCCTACGAGCAGTACTTC. Protein sequence: CASSLAIFSYEQYF.

The V gene is TRBV5-1, the J gene TRBJ2-7; 11 nucleotides align to TRBD2. Trimming took 5 bases from V and 0 from J; bases not matched to a gene: 16. CDR3 size: 19 residues. The germline V gene has CDR1 SGHRS and CDR2 YFSETQ. The DNA for the CDR3 is TGCGCCAGCAGATTGTCGGCTAGCGGGAGGCACCTCTCCTCCTACGAGCAGTACTTC. This encodes CASRLSASGRHLSSYEQYF.

The V gene is TRBV20-1, the J gene TRBJ2-1; D is undetermined. Trimming cost V 5 bases and J 7 bases, with 15 bases left between them. Germline V lookup: CDR1 DFQATT, CDR2 SNEGSKA (reference sequence). CDR3 length: 13 residues. CDR3 in amino acids: CSAPTMGVNEQFF. CDR3 nucleotides: TGCAGTGCTCCCACTATGGGCGTGAATGAGCAGTTCTTC.

This clonotype was seen more than once but under ten times. V is TRBV5-1 and J is TRBJ2-1, with D perhaps matching TRBD1 (5 bases). The CDR3 sequence is 13 residues long. V lost 2 bases to trimming and J lost 5 bases, with 8 bases between them. Germline V lookup: CDR1 SGHRS, CDR2 YFSETQ. The CDR3 nucleotides are TGCGCCAGCAGCTTACAGGTGGACAATGAGCAGTTCTTC. Protein: CASSLQVDNEQFF.

The V gene is TRBV5-1, the J gene TRBJ2-5; 7 nucleotides line up with TRBD2. CDR1 is SGHRS, CDR2 YFSETQ, per germline. V gave up 5 bases and J gave up 5 bases; unmatched junction bases: 12. CDR3 length: 15 amino acids. CDR3 amino acids: CASSGQRDYQETQYF. DNA of the CDR3: TGCGCCAGCAGTGGCCAGCGGGATTATCAGGAGACCCAGTACTTC.

The gene calls are TRBV5-1 and TRBJ2-4, with 7 positions matching TRBD2. V gave up 4 bases and J gave up 8 bases; unmatched junction bases: 12. CDR1 and CDR2 from the germline V gene are SGHRS and YFSETQ. The CDR3 consists of 15 residues. This chain's CDR3 is CASSIINSGEYIQYF. In DNA, the CDR3 is TGCGCCAGCAGCATAATCAACAGCGGGGAGTACATTCAGTACTTC.

CDR3 nucleotide sequence: TGTGCCACCAGCAGAGATGGTGCCTACGAGCAGTACTTC. This encodes CATSRDGAYEQYF. The chain is built from TRBV15 and TRBJ2-7; D is undetermined. The CDR3 totals 13 residues. The germline CDR1 and CDR2 sequences are LNHNV and YYDKDF (reference sequence). The V end lost 0 bases, the J end lost 2 bases, and 5 bases lay between the germline ends.

This clonotype has just one count. The CDR3 DNA sequence: TGCGCCAGCAGCTGGGGCTTAGGGGGAGATGAGCAGTTCTTC. Its protein is CASSWGLGGDEQFF. The chain couples TRBV5-1 to TRBJ2-1, with D possibly matching TRBD1 (6 bases). Trimming removed 3 bases from V and 8 bases from J, with 15 bases in between. Germline values: CDR1 SGHRS, CDR2 YFSETQ. The CDR3 length is 14 residues. Combining the CDR3 with reference TRBV5-1 and TRBJ2-1 gives the whole variable domain KAGVTQTPRYLIKTRGQQVTLSCSPISGHRSVSWYQQTPGQGLQFLFEYFSETQRNKGNFPGRFSGRQFSNSRSEMNVSTLELGDSALYLCASSWGLGGDEQFFGPGTRLTVL.

This clonotype showed up just a few times. CDR3 residues: CATQGGIASGRNEQFF. The CDR3 bases are TGTGCCACCCAAGGGGGTATAGCTAGCGGGAGGAATGAGCAGTTCTTC. The rearrangement uses TRBV6-1 and TRBJ2-1; 11 positions agree with TRBD2. The germline V gene encodes CDR1 MNHNS and CDR2 SASEGT. This CDR3 comprises 16 residues. The junction had 15 bases not matched to a gene; V was cut back by 10 bases and J by 7 bases.

A few counts support this clonotype. J is TRBJ1-4 and V is TRBV20-1; D is uncertain. The CDR3 is 12 residues long. Germline assignment: CDR1 DFQATT and CDR2 SNEGSKA (reference sequence). V was pared by 7 bases and J by 0 bases, with 6 bases between. CDR3 in amino acids: CSVLATNEKLFF. DNA of the CDR3: TGCAGTGTACTTGCAACTAATGAAAAACTGTTTTTT.

The rearrangement uses TRBV11-2 and TRBJ2-4, with D unresolved. The CDR3 is 17 residues long. Germline V gene data show CDR1 as SGHAT and CDR2 as FQNNGV. Trimming took 1 base from V and 0 from J, leaving 13 bases between them. CDR3 sequence: CASSLVTELLAKNIQYF. The CDR3 DNA reads as TGTGCCAGCAGCTTAGTCACGGAGCTACTAGCCAAAAACATTCAGTACTTC.